This T cell receptor (beta chain) emerged from a study of T cells after yellow fever vaccination. On the study more broadly: Fractions of low cell number were prepared using SMART-Seq v4 Ultra Low Input.

Study observations and caveats: The secondary response showed a weaker magnitude and a faster peak, day 5 versus 15. Clonotype sharing between CD4 and CD8 compartments was small.

Template switching with 5'RACE generated the TCR cDNA and added a universal primer site and UMIs. TCRdb independently ran MiXCR on the 5' RACE reads; one entry per CDR3 protein. This table holds hundreds of thousands of distinct CDR3 sequences, 17% found once. A remark on this clonotype: No antigen is known for it.

The CDR3 is 16 amino acids. V was pared by 1 base and J by 4 bases, with 5 bases of the junction left unmatched. Germline loops: CDR1 DFQATT, CDR2 SNEGSKA (reference sequence). The chain uses TRBV20-1 and TRBJ2-1, with 12 bases that match TRBD2. The receptor was derived from a man aged 18 to 30 who received the YFV17D yellow fever vaccine. The sample consisted of PBMCs, taken more than 4 days after the first yellow fever vaccination. The CDR3 DNA reads as TGCAGTGCTAGAGCGACTAGCGGGGGCCTGTACAATGAGCAGTTCTTC. Its protein is CSARATSGGLYNEQFF.